These T cell receptor beta chains were read from a single sample in a study of control samples from healthy donors and cancer patients. Libraries were prepared by immunoSEQ multiplex PCR; TCRdb keeps only in-frame clonotypes and omits some of them. The repertoire includes almost 90,000 clones, approximately 81% of them detected once, and 2.1% sits in the top ten. Sequencing was performed on blood. The receptor set was obtained from a middle-aged woman in good health. CDR3s include the opening cysteine and the closing phenylalanine or tryptophan. Each record gives: clone size, V gene, J gene, D gene, CDR3 length, CDR3 DNA, CDR3 protein. The D gene is left open where the match is weak. Clone size appears in some rows only: once, few, many, or a class for an expanded clone.

size: NA; V: TRBV10-3; J: TRBJ1-2; D: NA; length: 14; DNA: TGTGCCATCAGTGAGTCGGGTGAGGGGTATGGCTACACCTTC; CDR3: CAISESGEGYGYTF
size: NA; V: TRBV27; J: TRBJ1-1; D: NA; length: 10; DNA: TGTGCCCCGACGAAAAAGTGGGCTTTCTTT; CDR3: CAPTKKWAFF
size: NA; V: TRBV29-1; J: TRBJ1-1; D: NA; length: 16; DNA: TGCAGCGCCTCGGTTGGCAGCGGACTTGCGAACACTGAAGCTTTCTTT; CDR3: CSASVGSGLANTEAFF
size: NA; V: TRBV4-1; J: TRBJ1-6; D: NA; length: 15; DNA: TGCGCCAGCAGCGACGCCTGGCAGTATAATTCACCCCTCCACTTT; CDR3: CASSDAWQYNSPLHF
size: NA; V: TRBV5-1; J: TRBJ2-5; D: NA; length: 15; DNA: TGCGCCAGCAGCTCGTCAGGGGCCCCCCAAGAGACCCAGTACTTC; CDR3: CASSSSGAPQETQYF
size: NA; V: TRBV7-2; J: TRBJ2-3; D: NA; length: 15; DNA: TGTGCCAGCAGCAGGGGGTCCACGATTGATGATACGCAGTATTTT; CDR3: CASSRGSTIDDTQYF
size: NA; V: TRBV3-1/TRBV3-2; J: TRBJ1-6; D: NA; length: 20; DNA: TGTGCCAGCAGCCAAGACTTTTGGGCGGGGCAGGGGAAGGGAAATTCACCCCTCCACTTT; CDR3: CASSQDFWAGQGKGNSPLHF
size: NA; V: TRBV14; J: TRBJ1-1; D: NA; length: 13; DNA: TGTGCCAGCAGCCCGAAGGCAGGGTTGTTGGCTTTCTTT; CDR3: CASSPKAGLLAFF
size: once; V: TRBV7-2; J: TRBJ1-3; D: NA; length: 15; DNA: TGTGCCAGCAGCCGGGGGGGCGACACTGGAAACACCATATATTTT; CDR3: CASSRGGDTGNTIYF
size: NA; V: TRBV4-2; J: TRBJ2-7; D: TRBD1; length: 17; DNA: TGTGCCAGCAGCCGAGTTACCGGGACAGGGAGCTCCTACGAGCAGTACTTC; CDR3: CASSRVTGTGSSYEQYF
size: NA; V: TRBV7-2; J: TRBJ2-7; D: TRBD2; length: 15; DNA: TGTGCCAGCAGCCCCCAGCGGGGGAGGGGCTACGAGCAGTACTTC; CDR3: CASSPQRGRGYEQYF
size: NA; V: TRBV5-1; J: TRBJ2-7; D: NA; length: 15; DNA: TGCGCCAGCAGCTTTAAGTCTGGGGACAACTACGAGCAGTACTTC; CDR3: CASSFKSGDNYEQYF
size: once; V: TRBV12-3/TRBV12-4; J: TRBJ1-2; D: NA; length: 13; DNA: TGTGCCAGCAGTGTGGACAGACTCGATGGCTACACCTTC; CDR3: CASSVDRLDGYTF